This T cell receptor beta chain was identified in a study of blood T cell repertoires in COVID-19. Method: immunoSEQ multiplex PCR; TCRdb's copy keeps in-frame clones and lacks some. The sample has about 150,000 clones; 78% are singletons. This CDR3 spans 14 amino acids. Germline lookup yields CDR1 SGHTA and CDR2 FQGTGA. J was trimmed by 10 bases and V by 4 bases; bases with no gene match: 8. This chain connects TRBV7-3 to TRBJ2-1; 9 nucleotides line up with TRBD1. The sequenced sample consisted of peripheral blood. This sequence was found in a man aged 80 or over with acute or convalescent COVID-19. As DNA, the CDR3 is TGTGCCAGCAGCTCAGGACAGGGGAGAGGGGAGCAGTTCTTC. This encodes CASSSGQGRGEQFF.